This T cell receptor (beta chain) was identified during a study of cytotoxic CD8 clonotypes in ibrutinib-treated CLL. Sequencing was performed with immunoSEQ multiplex PCR; in TCRdb, only in-frame clones are kept and a portion is missing. The sample holds 150,000 to 200,000 clones; over 75% are singletons and the top ten take 3%. CDR3 length equals 17 residues. Looked up from germline, CDR1 is SGHNT and CDR2 is YENEEA. The trim removed 5 bases at V and 4 bases at J, leaving 11 bases unmatched. The clonotype was recovered from a human donor with chronic lymphocytic leukemia. The chain carries TRBV11-3 and TRBJ1-1, with 12 positions matching TRBD1. This material consisted of PBMCs, taken at disease progression, from a patient treated with ibrutinib. The CDR3 DNA follows: TGTGCCAGCAGCATGGGACAGGGGGCGATTCAGGGCACTGAAGCTTTCTTT. Residues: CASSMGQGAIQGTEAFF.